This TCR beta chain appears in the sequencing data of a study of T cells expressing NK-cell markers. Notes on the study in general: Whether expanded NKG2C+ T cell clones were HCMV-specific remained unclear. The study found these clonotypes also leading the CD3+CD56-NKG2C+ fraction in four donors. NKG2C+ dominant clonotypes from 6 or 7 donors made up about 1.0-7.5% of CD8+ T cells.

Details on this clonotype: Its cognate antigen is unknown.

The CDR3 totals 17 residues. Germline-derived CDR1 and CDR2 are LGHNA and YNFKEQ. For each CDR3 protein, TCRdb gives one entry from its re-call of the 5' RACE reads, without DNA. The sample totals roughly 280,000 distinct CDR3 sequences. The TCR was taken from a man younger than 35 in good health. The sequenced sample was blood T cells: a sorted CD56 or NKG2C T cell subset, CD4+ or CD8+ T cells, or bulk PBMC T cells (not recorded which). The J gene is TRBJ2-5, the V gene TRBV4-2; TCRdb names TRBD2, which stays unverified in the absence of DNA. The CDR3: CASSQDRPGPYQETQYF.